The 5 T cell receptor beta chains below were found in one sample sequenced in a study of shared clonotypes between healthy human individuals. Libraries were prepared by immunoSEQ multiplex PCR; TCRdb keeps only in-frame clonotypes and omits some of them. The sample carries 2 million to 2.5 million clones, approximately 94% recorded once. The sequenced sample consisted of naive CD4+ T cells sorted from blood. Subset of the sample: CD45RA+ positively selected. The receptors come from a young man in good health.

The V call is TRBV11-2, the J call TRBJ2-5; 7 nucleotides line up with TRBD2. J was trimmed by 2 bases and V by 5 bases; bases with no gene match: 8. CDR1 and CDR2 from the germline V gene are SGHAT and FQNNGV. CDR3 length: 15 residues. CDR3 residues: CASSHTAGLQETQYF. DNA for the CDR3: TGTGCCAGCAGCCATACTGCGGGACTACAAGAGACCCAGTACTTC.

The rearrangement uses TRBV18 and TRBJ1-3, with unresolved D. The CDR3 runs to 16 residues. Between the trimmed V and J ends, which lost 0 bases and 2 bases, there was a span of 11 bases. From germline, CDR1 is KGHSH and CDR2 LQKENI. The chain's CDR3 is CASSPPPGMAGNTIYF. The DNA of the CDR3 is TGTGCCAGCTCACCACCGCCCGGAATGGCTGGAAACACCATATATTTT. The entire variable domain, with the rest obtained from reference TRBV18 and TRBJ1-3, is as follows: NAGVMQNPRHLVRRRGQEARLRCSPMKGHSHVYWYRQLPEEGLKFMVYLQKENIIDESGMPKERFSAEFPKEGPSILRIQQVVRGDSAAYFCASSPPPGMAGNTIYFGEGSWLTVV.

The rearrangement joins TRBV25-1 to TRBJ1-1; a weak D match, TRBD1 (5 bases). Germline V lookup: CDR1 MGHDK, CDR2 SYGVNS. Trimming took off 4 bases at V and 11 bases at J, with 17 bases between the two ends. The CDR3 is 13 amino acids. The CDR3 nucleotides read TGTGCCAGCAGTGGACTCTCGGGGGGGAGGGCTTTCTTT. It encodes CASSGLSGGRAFF.

Here the CDR3 reads CASSYSFFDRAYEQYF. DNA for the CDR3: TGTGCCAGCAGTTACTCCTTTTTTGACAGGGCATACGAGCAGTACTTC. The V call is TRBV6-6, the J call TRBJ2-7; TRBD1 agrees at 7 bases. The CDR3 covers 16 residues. Per the germline V gene, CDR1 is MNHNY and CDR2 is SVGAGI (reference sequence). J lost 4 bases, V lost 0 bases, and 9 bases had no gene match.

The chain couples TRBV6-1 to TRBJ1-1; TRBD1 agrees at 10 bases. The CDR3 consists of 14 residues. V gave up 10 bases and J gave up 3 bases; unmatched junction bases: 8. CDR1 and CDR2 (germline): MNHNS, SASEGT. The CDR3 region has the DNA TGTGCCACGCAGACAGGGGGCTTGTACACTGAAGCTTTCTTT. Translating gives CATQTGGLYTEAFF.